These 2 T cell receptor beta chains originate from one sample sequenced in a study of graft-versus-host responses after intestinal transplantation. Antigens of these TCRs are unknown. Produced via immunoSEQ multiplex PCR; TCRdb's table is partial and in-frame only. The sample lists fewer than 95,000 clones, just under 95% occurring once. Specimen: unstimulated CD8+ T cells sorted from spleen or lymph node cells, collected before intestinal transplant. These receptors were taken from a human donor who received an intestinal transplant.

The chain links TRBV5-1 to TRBJ2-7; TRBD1 matches at 9 bases. This CDR3 contains 16 residues. The J segment lost 3 bases and the V segment lost 5 bases, leaving 12 bases of the junction unmatched. CDR1 and CDR2 (germline): SGHRS, YFSETQ. The CDR3 DNA is TGCGCCAGCAGTTCACCTGCGGGACAGGGTGGCTACGAGCAGTACTTC. Its protein is CASSSPAGQGGYEQYF. The whole variable domain, remainder taken from reference TRBV5-1 and TRBJ2-7, is KAGVTQTPRYLIKTRGQQVTLSCSPISGHRSVSWYQQTPGQGLQFLFEYFSETQRNKGNFPGRFSGRQFSNSRSEMNVSTLELGDSALYLCASSSPAGQGGYEQYFGPGTRLTVT.

The CDR3: CASSAGQGRGTEAFF. The CDR3 coding sequence is TGTGCCAGCAGTGCCGGACAGGGTAGGGGCACTGAAGCTTTCTTT. The V call is TRBV6-1, the J call TRBJ1-1; 8 bases line up with TRBD1. V was pared by 4 bases and J by 4 bases, with 8 bases of the junction left unmatched. Per germline, CDR1 MNHNS and CDR2 SASEGT. The CDR3 loop spans 15 amino acids.